This TCR beta chain was captured in a study of regulatory and conventional T cells in RAG deficiency. General observations from the study: Shannon entropy fell and Simpson indices rose in RAG-deficient patients. Omenn syndrome and CID/AS patients had approximately 91-fold fewer unique Treg TCR beta sequences, versus roughly 9.6-fold elsewhere. Shorter CDR3s in all patient subsets; >80% Treg-Tconv overlap in Omenn.

The sorted regulatory T cells were CD4+, CD25-high and CD127-low, with genomic DNA sequenced. RAG-deficient patients with SCID, Omenn syndrome, or combined immunodeficiency. This table comes from immunoSEQ multiplex PCR, and its TCRdb copy is limited to in-frame clones, with some not included. This sample yields about 330 clones, of which 90% are seen a single time; around 9.6% belongs to the top ten. With respect to this clone: Its antigen is still unknown.

The sequenced sample consisted of Tregs sorted from blood. The clonotype was recovered from a human donor with RAG deficiency presenting as severe combined immunodeficiency.

CDR3 coding DNA: TGTGCCAGCAGTTTATGGGCCCCTCAACAGGGGGCTCGGGGGGGCTACACCTTC. This translates into CASSLWAPQQGARGGYTF. This chain uses TRBV28 with TRBJ1-2, with TRBD1 matching over 9 bases. The trim removed 0 bases at V and 8 bases at J, leaving 16 bases unmatched. Germline assignment: CDR1 MDHEN and CDR2 SYDVKM. The CDR3 totals 18 residues.